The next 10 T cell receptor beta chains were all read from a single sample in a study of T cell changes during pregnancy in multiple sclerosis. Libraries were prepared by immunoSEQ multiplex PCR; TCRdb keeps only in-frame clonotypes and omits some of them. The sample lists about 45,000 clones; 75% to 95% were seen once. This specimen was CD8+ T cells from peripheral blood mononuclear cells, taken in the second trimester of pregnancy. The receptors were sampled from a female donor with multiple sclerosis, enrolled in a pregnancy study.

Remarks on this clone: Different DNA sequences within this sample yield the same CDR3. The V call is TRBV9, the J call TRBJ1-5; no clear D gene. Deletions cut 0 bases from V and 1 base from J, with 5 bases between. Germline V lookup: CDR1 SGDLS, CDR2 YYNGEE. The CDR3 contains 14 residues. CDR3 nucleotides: TGTGCCAGCAGCGTAGGCCAGAGCAATCAGCCCCAGCATTTT. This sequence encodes CASSVGQSNQPQHF.

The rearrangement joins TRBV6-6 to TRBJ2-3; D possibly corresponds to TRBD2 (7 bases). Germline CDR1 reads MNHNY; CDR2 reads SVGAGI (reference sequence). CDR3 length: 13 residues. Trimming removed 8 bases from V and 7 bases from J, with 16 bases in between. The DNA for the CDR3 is TGTGCCAGCCTGGGGGGGGGCGATTATACGCAGTATTTT. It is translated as CASLGGGDYTQYF.

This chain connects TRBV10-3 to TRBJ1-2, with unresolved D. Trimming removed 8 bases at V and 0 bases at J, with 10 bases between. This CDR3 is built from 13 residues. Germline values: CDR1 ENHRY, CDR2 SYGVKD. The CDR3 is CAIAEESNYGYTF. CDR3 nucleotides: TGTGCCATCGCTGAGGAGTCTAACTATGGCTACACCTTC.

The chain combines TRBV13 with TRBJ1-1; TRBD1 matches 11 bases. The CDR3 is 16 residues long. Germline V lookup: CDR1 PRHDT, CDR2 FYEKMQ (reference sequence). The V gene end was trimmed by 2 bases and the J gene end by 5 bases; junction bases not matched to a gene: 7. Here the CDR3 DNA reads TGTGCCAGCAGCTTAACGGACAGGGGGCCGGGAACTGAAGCTTTCTTT. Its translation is CASSLTDRGPGTEAFF.

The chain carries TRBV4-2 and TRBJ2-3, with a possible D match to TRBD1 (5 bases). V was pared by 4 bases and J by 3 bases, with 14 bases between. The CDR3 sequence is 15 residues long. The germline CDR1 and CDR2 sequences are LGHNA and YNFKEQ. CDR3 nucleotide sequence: TGTGCCAGCAGCCGCCAATCAGGGTTGACAGATACGCAGTATTTT. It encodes CASSRQSGLTDTQYF.

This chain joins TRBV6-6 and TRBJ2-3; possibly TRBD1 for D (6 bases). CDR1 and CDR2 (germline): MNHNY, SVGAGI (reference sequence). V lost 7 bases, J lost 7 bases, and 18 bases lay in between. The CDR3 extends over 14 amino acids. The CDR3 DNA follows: TGTGCCAGCACCCCCTTACAGGGCGCCCATACGCAGTATTTT. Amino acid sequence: CASTPLQGAHTQYF.

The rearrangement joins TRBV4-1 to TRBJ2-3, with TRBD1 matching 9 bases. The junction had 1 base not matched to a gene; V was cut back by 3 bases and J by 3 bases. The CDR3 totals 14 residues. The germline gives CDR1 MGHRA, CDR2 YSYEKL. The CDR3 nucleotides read TGCGCCAGCAGCCAGACAGGGGGGACAGATACGCAGTATTTT. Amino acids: CASSQTGGTDTQYF.

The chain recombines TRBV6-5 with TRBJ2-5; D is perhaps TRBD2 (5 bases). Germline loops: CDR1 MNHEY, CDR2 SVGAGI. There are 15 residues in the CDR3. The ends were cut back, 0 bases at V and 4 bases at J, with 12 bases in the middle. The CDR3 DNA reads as TGTGCCAGCAGTTACTCTGCTAGCAGTGGAGAGACCCAGTACTTC. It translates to CASSYSASSGETQYF.

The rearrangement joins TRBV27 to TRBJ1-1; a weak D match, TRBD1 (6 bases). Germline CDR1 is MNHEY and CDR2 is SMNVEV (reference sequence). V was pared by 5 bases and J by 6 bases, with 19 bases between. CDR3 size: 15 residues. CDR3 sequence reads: CASSPSTWTAPEAFF. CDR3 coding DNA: TGTGCCAGCAGTCCGTCTACCTGGACAGCCCCTGAAGCTTTCTTT.

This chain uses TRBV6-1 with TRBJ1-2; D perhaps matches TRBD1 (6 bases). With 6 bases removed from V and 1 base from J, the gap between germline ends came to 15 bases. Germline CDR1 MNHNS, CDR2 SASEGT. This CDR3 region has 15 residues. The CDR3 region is CASRTGQLLNYGYTF. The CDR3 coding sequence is TGTGCCAGCAGAACCGGACAGCTCCTTAACTATGGCTACACCTTC.